Listed here are 9 T cell receptor beta chains from one sample, sequenced in a study of regulatory T cells in long-lasting Graves disease. iRepertoire HTBI primers and Arm-PCR of CDR3 regions built TCR beta libraries. TCRdb ran MiXCR on the multiplex PCR reads and lists one entry per CDR3 protein. The data hold 400,000 to 450,000 distinct CDR3 sequences, with under 15% observed a single time. Regarding time point: newly diagnosed GD, antithyroid drugs for less than 3 months. The TCR library was made from RNA extracted from PBMCs. These data also featured in a second study, about T cells in Graves' hyperthyroidism and ophthalmopathy.

The source was peripheral blood mononuclear cells (PBMCs), collected at new diagnosis, from a patient treated with antithyroid drugs. All receptors come from a woman in her thirties with Graves disease.

The J gene is TRBJ2-5, the V gene TRBV13, with 8 positions matching TRBD2. The CDR3 is 16 amino acids. The germline CDR1 and CDR2 sequences are PRHDT and FYEKMQ (reference sequence). The V segment lost 0 bases and the J segment 2 bases; nucleotides outside the gene matches: 5. CDR3 amino acids: CASSLGLAVLQETQYF. DNA for the CDR3: TGTGCCAGCAGCTTAGGACTAGCGGTTCTACAAGAGACCCAGTACTTC.

This rearrangement joins TRBV5-5 to TRBJ2-3; 16 positions match TRBD2. Germline V gene sequence: CDR1 SGHKS, CDR2 YYEKEE (reference sequence). CDR3 length: 21 amino acids. V dropped 6 bases and J dropped 1; count of bases not matched to a gene: 17. The CDR3 DNA is TGTGCCAGCACCTTCTACTCGTCGGGACTAGCGGGAGGGCCGCGCACAGATACGCAGTATTTT. Amino acid sequence: CASTFYSSGLAGGPRTDTQYF. Drawing the rest from reference TRBV5-5 and TRBJ2-3, the complete variable domain is DAGVTQSPTHLIKTRGQQVTLRCSPISGHKSVSWYQQVLGQGPQFIFQYYEKEERGRGNFPDRFSARQFPNYSSELNVNALLLGDSALYLCASTFYSSGLAGGPRTDTQYFGPGTRLTVL.

This chain connects TRBV4-1 to TRBJ2-1; 10 bases agree with TRBD2. The CDR3 runs to 20 residues. V shed 5 bases and J 7 bases; nucleotides not matched to a gene: 23. From germline, CDR1 is MGHRA and CDR2 YSYEKL. CDR3 sequence reads: CASSLRWASGSGITANEQFF. The CDR3 nucleotides read TGCGCCAGCAGCTTACGCTGGGCTAGCGGGAGCGGGATCACCGCGAATGAGCAGTTCTTC.

The chain has TRBV12-5 and TRBJ2-1, with D unresolved. The CDR3 spans 13 residues. Germline V gene sequence: CDR1 LGHNT, CDR2 FRNRAP. Trimming shortened V by 6 bases and J by 3 bases, and 9 bases separated the two germline ends. The CDR3 DNA reads as TGTGCTAGTGGCGTAAAGGGCTACAATGAGCAGTTCTTC. Translated, it gives CASGVKGYNEQFF.

The chain is built from TRBV7-9 and TRBJ1-1, with 7 positions matching TRBD1. This CDR3 region has 14 residues. With 5 bases clipped from V and 3 bases from J, the junction kept 6 bases outside the gene matches. From germline, CDR1 is SEHNR and CDR2 FQNEAQ (reference sequence). CDR3 region: CASSPPDRDTEAFF. The CDR3 coding sequence is TGTGCCAGCAGCCCCCCCGACAGGGACACTGAAGCTTTCTTT.

This clonotype has a handful of counts. This rearrangement joins TRBV29-1 to TRBJ2-7; TRBD2 matches 12 bases. V lost 1 base to trimming and J lost 7 bases; unmatched junction nucleotides: 14. Germline CDR1 is SQVTM and CDR2 is ANQGSEA. The CDR3 is 17 amino acids. Written as DNA, the CDR3 is TGCAGCGTTGAAGGGGTCACTGCTAGCGGGAGGGCCGGTGAGCAGTACTTC. It encodes CSVEGVTASGRAGEQYF.

This clonotype was counted only a few times. The chain links TRBV20-1 to TRBJ1-3; TRBD1 is a possible D gene (5 bases). Trimming took 5 bases from V and 3 from J, leaving 17 bases between them. In germline, CDR1 is DFQATT, CDR2 SNEGSKA (reference sequence). The CDR3 covers 15 residues. The CDR3 sequence is CSASPGRNFGNTIYF. The CDR3 coding sequence is TGCAGTGCTTCCCCGGGACGAAATTTTGGAAACACCATATATTTT.

This clonotype was picked up many times. The chain recombines TRBV10-3 with TRBJ1-1, with 9 bases identical to TRBD1. Germline CDR1 reads ENHRY; CDR2 reads SYGVKD. The junction had 9 bases not matched to a gene; V was cut back by 2 bases and J by 11 bases. The CDR3 length is 14 residues. The CDR3 sequence is CAISEILEDRGAFF. The CDR3, as DNA: TGTGCCATCAGTGAGATTTTGGAGGACAGGGGTGCTTTCTTT.

At least ten counts were recorded for this clonotype. The rearrangement joins TRBV30 to TRBJ2-5; 7 positions match TRBD1. Germline V gives CDR1 GTSNPN, CDR2 SVGIG (reference sequence). This CDR3 has 14 amino acids. V lost 1 base and J lost 5; bases outside the gene matches: 7. The CDR3 reads CAWSGQGVWETQYF. The CDR3 bases are TGTGCCTGGAGTGGACAGGGCGTGTGGGAGACCCAGTACTTC.